These 28 T cell receptor beta chains were sequenced from one sample in a study of regulatory T cells in long-lasting Graves disease. CDR3-region Arm-PCR and iRepertoire HTBI primers produced the TCR beta libraries. Each CDR3 protein gets one entry after TCRdb re-called the multiplex PCR reads with MiXCR. There are some 230,000 distinct CDR3 sequences in the sample; around 18% occur only once, and roughly 23% lies in the top ten. Time point specified: newly diagnosed GD, antithyroid drugs for less than 3 months. Researchers made the TCR library from RNA that was extracted from PBMCs. This sample comprised peripheral blood mononuclear cells (PBMCs), obtained at new diagnosis, from a patient treated with antithyroid drugs. The receptor set was obtained from a female donor with Graves disease.

This clonotype occurred many times. The gene calls are TRBV10-3 and TRBJ2-2; D could derive from TRBD1 or TRBD2 (5 bases each). Germline lookup yields CDR1 ENHRY and CDR2 SYGVKD. CDR3 length: 13 residues. V lost 10 bases and J lost 1, with 10 bases in between. The CDR3 here is CANDSGNTGELFF. The CDR3 bases are TGTGCCAACGACAGCGGGAACACCGGGGAGCTGTTTTTT.

This clonotype was seen at least ten times. The chain combines TRBV18 with TRBJ2-5; D gene uncertain. The V gene's germline CDR1 is KGHSH and CDR2 LQKENI. V shed 2 bases and J shed 3 bases, with 7 bases lying between them. CDR3 size: 13 residues. CDR3 region: CASSPGVEETQYF. CDR3 nucleotide sequence: TGTGCCAGCTCACCAGGAGTCGAAGAGACCCAGTACTTC.

This clonotype was observed at least ten times. This chain joins TRBV2 and TRBJ2-1; D is possibly TRBD1 (6 bases). Trimming cost V 6 bases and J 8 bases, with 8 bases left between them. The germline V gene encodes CDR1 SNHLY and CDR2 FYNNEI. This CDR3 has 11 residues. CDR3 residues: CASRQGYEQFF. The CDR3 region has the DNA TGTGCCAGCAGACAGGGCTATGAGCAGTTCTTC.

The gene calls are TRBV7-9 and TRBJ2-7, with unresolved D. Deletions cut 1 base from V and 0 bases from J, with 7 bases between. Germline V CDR1 and CDR2: SEHNR, FQNEAQ (reference sequence). The length of the CDR3 is 14 residues. The CDR3 DNA reads as TGTGCCAGCAGCTTAGGTCTCAACTCCTACGAGCAGTACTTC. This encodes CASSLGLNSYEQYF.

This clonotype has at least ten counts. The rearrangement uses TRBV7-9 and TRBJ1-5, with D unresolved. The germline CDR1 and CDR2 sequences are SEHNR and FQNEAQ (reference sequence). Trimming shortened V by 1 base and J by 5 bases, and 9 bases separated the two germline ends. The CDR3 covers 14 residues. Here the CDR3 reads CASSLEGTHQPQHF. The CDR3 DNA reads TGTGCCAGCAGCTTAGAGGGCACCCATCAGCCCCAGCATTTT.

In this sample, this clonotype turned up a few times. The chain links TRBV6-1 to TRBJ1-1; 9 nucleotides agree with TRBD1. CDR3 length: 13 residues. Germline CDR1 is MNHNS and CDR2 is SASEGT. V lost 7 bases and J lost 4; bases outside the gene matches: 4. CDR3 coding DNA: TGTGCCAGCACCGGACAGGGGCGCACTGAAGCTTTCTTT. Its protein product is CASTGQGRTEAFF.

The chain employs TRBV5-5 and TRBJ1-4; 9 nucleotides agree with TRBD1. The CDR3 extends over 16 amino acids. Looked up from germline, CDR1 is SGHKS and CDR2 is YYEKEE (reference sequence). Trimming cost V 0 bases and J 14 bases; bases outside gene matches: 14. The CDR3 DNA follows: TGTGCCAGCAGCTTGGTGCAGAGGACAGGGGCCGTGGGGCTGTTTTTT. Translated: CASSLVQRTGAVGLFF.

The chain couples TRBV5-6 to TRBJ2-1; 9 positions agree with TRBD2. Germline CDR1 reads SGHDT; CDR2 reads YYEEEE. Losses at the gene ends were 2 bases for V and 15 bases for J; bases not matched to a gene: 15. There are 15 residues in the CDR3. CDR3 coding DNA: TGTGCCAGCAGCTTATTGTCGCGTGGCGGGAGGGCCCCGTTCTTC. Residues: CASSLLSRGGRAPFF.

Ten or more counts support this clonotype. V is TRBV11-2 and J is TRBJ1-1; D is ambiguous. Germline CDR1 reads SGHAT; CDR2 reads FQNNGV. The CDR3 length is 14 residues. V lost 3 bases and J lost 0, with 8 bases in between. The CDR3 loop is CASSLQAMNTEAFF. In nucleotides, the CDR3 is TGTGCCAGCAGCTTGCAGGCCATGAACACTGAAGCTTTCTTT.

This clonotype was found many times. At one end, the junction sequence differs from germline, possibly due to a read error. The V and J genes are TRBV12-3 or TRBV12-4 and TRBJ1-3; D gene uncertain. The CDR3 has 12 amino acids. The CDR3 here is CASSYGDLTAIF. The CDR3 coding sequence is TGTGCCAGCAGTTACGGGGATCTTACCGCAATTTTT.

V gene TRBV24-1 combines with J gene TRBJ2-1; 13 nucleotides agree with TRBD2. Germline assignment: CDR1 KGHDR and CDR2 SFDVKD. V was pared by 1 base and J by 5 bases, with 4 bases of the junction left unmatched. CDR3 length equals 17 residues. The CDR3 DNA follows: TGTGCCACCAGTGATTTACCCGGACTAGCGGGAGACAATGAGCAGTTCTTC. This codes for CATSDLPGLAGDNEQFF.

In nucleotides, the CDR3 is TGTGCCAGCCGAAGTGGGGGGGACAGGCGACCCCTAGGAACCTTC. Translated, it gives CASRSGGDRRPLGTF. The J gene is TRBJ1-2, the V gene TRBV19; 8 bases match TRBD1. J gave up 14 bases and V 9 bases, and 23 bases lay outside the gene matches. The CDR3 loop spans 15 amino acids. The V gene's germline CDR1 is LNHDA and CDR2 SQIVND (reference sequence).

This clonotype was picked up a small number of times. CDR3 sequence: CASSPGSRSPLHF. For the CDR3, the DNA is TGCGCCAGCAGTCCGGGGAGTCGGTCACCCCTCCACTTT. The chain joins TRBV5-1 to TRBJ1-6; D is unresolved. Germline CDR1 and CDR2: SGHRS and YFSETQ. This CDR3 is built from 13 residues. V lost 5 bases, J lost 10 bases, and 13 bases lay in between.

This clonotype was observed many times. V is TRBV28 and J is TRBJ1-1; possible D gene TRBD1, 5 bases. V was clipped by 0 bases and J by 5 bases, with 13 bases between them. Germline CDR1 reads MDHEN; CDR2 reads SYDVKM. This CDR3 region has 15 residues. CDR3 residues: CASSLWWQGGTEAFF. The CDR3 DNA reads TGTGCCAGCAGTTTATGGTGGCAGGGAGGGACTGAAGCTTTCTTT. Combining the CDR3 with reference TRBV28 and TRBJ1-1 gives the whole variable domain DVKVTQSSRYLVKRTGEKVFLECVQDMDHENMFWYRQDPGLGLRLIYFSYDVKMKEKGDIPEGYSVSREKKERFSLILESASTNQTSMYLCASSLWWQGGTEAFFGQGTRLTVV.

This clonotype was seen ten or more times. V gene TRBV3-1 combines with J gene TRBJ1-1; no firm D call. V dropped 2 bases and J dropped 3 bases, with 4 bases sitting between them. Germline values: CDR1 LGHDT, CDR2 YNNKEL (reference sequence). This CDR3 region has 12 residues. In nucleotides, the CDR3 is TGTGCCAGCAGCCAATCTGACACTGAAGCTTTCTTT. Its protein product is CASSQSDTEAFF. The whole variable domain, filled in from reference TRBV3-1 and TRBJ1-1, reads DTAVSQTPKYLVTQMGNDKSIKCEQNLGHDTMYWYKQDSKKFLKIMFSYNNKELIINETVPNRFSPKSPDKAHLNLHINSLELGDSAVYFCASSQSDTEAFFGQGTRLTVV.

This clonotype was detected ten times or more. The chain combines TRBV2 with TRBJ1-2; 8 bases align to TRBD1. The CDR3 runs 15 residues. V lost 3 bases and J lost 3; bases outside the gene matches: 6. The germline V gene has CDR1 SNHLY and CDR2 FYNNEI. The CDR3 DNA reads TGTGCCAGCAGTGAGTCGCCAGGGGGCCACTATGGCTACACCTTC. Protein: CASSESPGGHYGYTF.

This clonotype has at least ten counts. V is TRBV29-1 and J is TRBJ2-1; D possibly corresponds to TRBD1 (6 bases). The CDR3 is made up of 15 amino acids. The germline V and J ends were trimmed by 3 bases and 3 bases, with 15 bases remaining between them. Germline V gene data show CDR1 as SQVTM and CDR2 as ANQGSEA. The chain's CDR3 is CSVEGAREGYNEQFF. The CDR3 region has the DNA TGCAGCGTTGAGGGGGCTAGGGAAGGCTACAATGAGCAGTTCTTC.

This clonotype has at least ten counts. The chain links TRBV19 to TRBJ1-5; TRBD1 matches at 7 bases. Germline CDR1 and CDR2: LNHDA and SQIVND (reference sequence). The junction had 8 bases not matched to a gene; V was cut back by 5 bases and J by 7 bases. CDR3 length: 14 amino acids. CDR3 in DNA: TGTGCCAGTAGTCGCCAGGGGGGCTGGCAGCCCCAGCATTTT. This codes for CASSRQGGWQPQHF. Combining the CDR3 with reference TRBV19 and TRBJ1-5 gives the whole variable domain DGGITQSPKYLFRKEGQNVTLSCEQNLNHDAMYWYRQDPGQGLRLIYYSQIVNDFQKGDIAEGYSVSREKKESFPLTVTSAQKNPTAFYLCASSRQGGWQPQHFGDGTRLSIL.

At least ten counts were recorded for this clonotype. The gene calls are TRBV12-3 or TRBV12-4 and TRBJ1-2; D is possibly TRBD1 (6 bases). The CDR3 loop spans 16 amino acids. Trimming cost V 0 bases and J 2 bases, with 13 bases left between them. The CDR3 spells CASSLAGDIKNYGYTF. The CDR3 coding sequence is TGTGCCAGCAGTTTAGCCGGGGACATTAAGAACTATGGCTACACCTTC.

This clonotype was picked up many times. The chain is built from TRBV12-3 or TRBV12-4 and TRBJ2-1, with a tentative D call TRBD1 (5 bases). CDR3 length equals 15 residues. V was clipped by 9 bases and J by 0 bases, with 15 bases between them. CDR3 loop: CASSLGAASYNEQFF. CDR3 nucleotide sequence: TGTGCCAGTTCCTTAGGGGCAGCCTCCTACAATGAGCAGTTCTTC.

This clonotype appeared many times. J is TRBJ2-1 and V is TRBV20-1; 13 nucleotides agree with TRBD2. The CDR3 length is 19 residues. V lost 1 base and J lost 4; bases outside the gene matches: 13. Per germline, CDR1 DFQATT and CDR2 SNEGSKA (reference sequence). The CDR3 is CSARGEGRTSGSGYNEQFF. DNA for the CDR3: TGCAGTGCTAGAGGGGAGGGTCGGACTAGCGGGAGTGGGTACAATGAGCAGTTCTTC.

This clonotype was detected many times. The chain has TRBV7-9 and TRBJ2-1; no firm D call. V was shortened by 2 bases and J by 8 bases, with 10 bases between the two germline ends. The CDR3 covers 13 residues. CDR1 and CDR2 (germline): SEHNR, FQNEAQ (reference sequence). The CDR3 DNA reads as TGTGCCAGCAGCTTAATGGTTGGGGATGAGCAGTTCTTC. This sequence encodes CASSLMVGDEQFF.

Ten or more counts support this clonotype. The chain recombines TRBV20-1 with TRBJ1-2; 7 nucleotides align to TRBD1. Germline V lookup: CDR1 DFQATT, CDR2 SNEGSKA (reference sequence). The CDR3 sequence is 14 residues long. V shed 3 bases, J shed 1 base, and the junction held 5 bases outside the gene matches. Written as DNA, the CDR3 is TGCAGTGCTAGCCGACAGGGCCTTAACTATGGCTACACCTTC. As protein: CSASRQGLNYGYTF.

Ten or more counts support this clonotype. The V call is TRBV19, the J call TRBJ1-2; D ambiguous. Germline-derived CDR1 and CDR2 are LNHDA and SQIVND (reference sequence). Trimming pared 5 bases from V and 2 bases from J, leaving 12 bases between. This CDR3 region has 14 residues. The CDR3 is CASSSLTSNYGYTF. For the CDR3, the DNA is TGTGCCAGTAGTTCCCTCACGAGCAACTATGGCTACACCTTC.

The table lists this clonotype with many counts. V is TRBV6-2 or TRBV6-3 and J is TRBJ1-1; 7 nucleotides match TRBD1. J gave up 0 bases and V 0 bases, and 7 bases lay outside the gene matches. CDR1 and CDR2 from the germline V gene are MNHEY and SVGEGT. The CDR3 covers 17 residues. CDR3: CASSYSGQEIMNTEAFF. CDR3 sequence (DNA): TGTGCCAGCAGTTACTCAGGACAGGAGATTATGAACACTGAAGCTTTCTTT.

The V gene is TRBV7-8, the J gene TRBJ1-6; 9 bases line up with TRBD1. Losses at the gene ends were 7 bases for V and 4 bases for J; bases not matched to a gene: 5. The CDR3 loop spans 15 amino acids. In germline, CDR1 is SGHVS, CDR2 FQNEAQ. The CDR3 loop is CASTPGTGYNSPLHF. CDR3 bases: TGTGCCAGCACCCCCGGGACAGGGTATAATTCACCCCTCCACTTT.

This clonotype has ten or more counts. The V gene is TRBV5-1, the J gene TRBJ1-2, with D perhaps TRBD1 (5 bases). The CDR3 runs 14 residues. V was trimmed by 0 bases and J by 7 bases, leaving 13 bases between them. Germline lookup yields CDR1 SGHRS and CDR2 YFSETQ. CDR3 nucleotide sequence: TGCGCCAGCAGCTTGGAAGGTCGGCAGGGTGGCTACACCTTC. As protein: CASSLEGRQGGYTF. Supplemented by reference TRBV5-1 and TRBJ1-2, the full variable domain reads KAGVTQTPRYLIKTRGQQVTLSCSPISGHRSVSWYQQTPGQGLQFLFEYFSETQRNKGNFPGRFSGRQFSNSRSEMNVSTLELGDSALYLCASSLEGRQGGYTFGSGTRLTVV.

This clonotype has ten or more counts. The CDR3 region is CASTGLDRGGTDTQYF. The DNA of the CDR3 is TGTGCCAGCACCGGCCTGGACAGGGGAGGGACAGATACGCAGTATTTT. J is TRBJ2-3 and V is TRBV27; 9 nucleotides align to TRBD1. Trimming took 7 bases from V and 3 from J; bases not matched to a gene: 11. This CDR3 comprises 16 residues. CDR1 is MNHEY and CDR2 is SMNVEV in the germline V gene (reference sequence).